This T cell receptor (beta chain) stems from a study of T cells after posttransplantation cyclophosphamide. The CDR3 loop spans 14 amino acids. CDR1 is MGHRA and CDR2 is YSYEKL in the germline V gene. Between the trimmed V and J ends, which lost 4 bases and 10 bases, there was a span of 17 bases. This clone was seen many times. As yet, its antigen is unknown. Only in-frame clones appear in the TCRdb table, and some are missing; sequencing was by immunoSEQ multiplex PCR. This repertoire lists 30,000 to 40,000 clones without singletons; 2% to 3% sits in the top ten. The study, taken as a whole, reports: Donor CD8+ memory clones often dominated recipient blood repertoires at later times. TRB overlap between skin or GI tissue T cells and blood was limited.

The sample consisted of PBMCs. This chain connects TRBV4-1 to TRBJ2-1, with a tentative D call TRBD2 (5 bases). The TCR sequence derives from a man aged 50-59 years in good health, CMV-negative, and a related stem cell transplant donor. In nucleotides, the CDR3 is TGCGCCAGCAGCCCCCGGCGTTTAGCGCAGGAGCAGTTCTTC. Its translation: CASSPRRLAQEQFF.